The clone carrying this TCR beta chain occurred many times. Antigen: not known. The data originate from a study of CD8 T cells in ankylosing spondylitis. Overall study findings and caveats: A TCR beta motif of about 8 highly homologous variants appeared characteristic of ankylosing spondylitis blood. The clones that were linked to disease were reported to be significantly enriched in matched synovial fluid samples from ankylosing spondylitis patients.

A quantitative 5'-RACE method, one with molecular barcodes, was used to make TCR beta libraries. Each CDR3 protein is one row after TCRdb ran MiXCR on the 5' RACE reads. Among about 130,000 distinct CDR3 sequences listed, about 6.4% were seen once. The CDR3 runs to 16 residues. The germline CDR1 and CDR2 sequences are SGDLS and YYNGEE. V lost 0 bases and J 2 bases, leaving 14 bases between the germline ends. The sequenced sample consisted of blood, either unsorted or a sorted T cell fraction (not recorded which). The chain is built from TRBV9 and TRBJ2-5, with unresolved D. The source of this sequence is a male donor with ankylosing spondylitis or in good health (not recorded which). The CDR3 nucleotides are TGTGCCAGCAGCGTAGGGGGTGGAGCGCAACAAGAGACCCAGTACTTC. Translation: CASSVGGGAQQETQYF.